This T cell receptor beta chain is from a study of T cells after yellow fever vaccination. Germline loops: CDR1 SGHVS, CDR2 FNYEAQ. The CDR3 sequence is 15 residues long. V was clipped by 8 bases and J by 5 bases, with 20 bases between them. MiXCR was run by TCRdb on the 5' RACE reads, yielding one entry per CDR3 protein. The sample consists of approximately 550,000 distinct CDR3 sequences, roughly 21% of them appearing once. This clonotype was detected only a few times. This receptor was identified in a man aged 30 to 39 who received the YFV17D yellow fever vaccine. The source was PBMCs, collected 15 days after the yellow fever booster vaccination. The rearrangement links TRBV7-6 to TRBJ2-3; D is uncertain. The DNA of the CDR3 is TGTGCCAGCCGCTCCAGCCCCACGGCGGAAGATACGCAGTATTTT. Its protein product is CASRSSPTAEDTQYF.